This TCR beta chain came from a study of Graves' ophthalmopathy and Graves' hyperthyroidism. This clonotype appeared many times. Investigators amplified TCR beta CDR3 regions from RNA transcripts. HTBI-primed RT-PCR formed the first round, and a multiplex PCR formed the second. TCRdb re-analysed the multiplex PCR reads in MiXCR, keeping a single row per CDR3 protein. The sample records a few hundred thousand distinct CDR3 sequences, roughly 15% being singletons. V trimming: 6 bases; J trimming: 7 bases; junction bases outside the gene matches: 6. Germline V gene data show CDR1 as ENHRY and CDR2 as SYGVKD. This CDR3 region has 12 residues.

Material for sequencing was peripheral blood. This TCR was recovered from an adult woman with stable Graves' hyperthyroidism. The chain couples TRBV10-3 to TRBJ2-7; 7 bases match TRBD1. The CDR3 reads CAIRDRVEEQYF. DNA of the CDR3: TGTGCCATCAGAGACAGGGTCGAGGAGCAGTACTTC.